Listed below are T cell receptor beta chains from one sample, sequenced in a study of beta chain features in type 1 diabetes. Produced via immunoSEQ multiplex PCR; TCRdb's table is partial and in-frame only. The data show 400,000 or so clones, around a tenth seen once. Sequenced: central memory CD4+ T cells from blood. All receptors derive from a young man with type 1 diabetes. The CDR3 runs from the conserved cysteine through the conserved F or W. The D gene is left open where the match is weak. Expanded clones get a size class; other rows say once, few or many, or leave the size out.

size	length	V	D	J	CDR3	DNA
few	15	TRBV19	.	TRBJ2-3	CASMRQGTSTDTQYF	TGTGCCAGTATGAGGCAGGGCACTAGCACAGATACGCAGTATTTT
few	16	TRBV5-4	.	TRBJ2-4	CASSPAGGKDKNIQYF	TGTGCCAGCAGCCCAGCGGGTGGTAAAGACAAAAACATTCAGTACTTC
many	13	TRBV28	.	TRBJ1-5	CASSWAGSQPQHF	TGTGCCAGCAGCTGGGCAGGGTCTCAGCCCCAGCATTTT
.	14	TRBV5-1	.	TRBJ2-1	CASSSSFSYNEQFF	TGCGCCAGCAGCTCGAGCTTCTCATACAATGAGCAGTTCTTC
.	13	TRBV7-9	.	TRBJ1-3	CASHGQSGNTIYF	TGTGCCAGCCACGGACAATCTGGAAACACCATATATTTT
few	13	TRBV19	TRBD2	TRBJ2-3	CAISGGSTDTQYF	TGTGCCATTAGCGGGGGAAGCACAGATACGCAGTATTTT
.	16	TRBV5-4	TRBD1	TRBJ2-3	CASSFNTDRGTDTQYF	TGTGCCAGCAGCTTTAATACGGACAGGGGCACAGATACGCAGTATTTT
.	15	TRBV14	TRBD2	TRBJ2-1	CASSQGLAAHNEQFF	TGTGCCAGCAGCCAAGGACTAGCGGCCCACAATGAGCAGTTCTTC
few	16	TRBV4-2	.	TRBJ2-7	CASSQDAATSSYEQYF	TGTGCCAGCAGCCAAGATGCAGCGACGAGCTCCTACGAGCAGTACTTC
many	14	TRBV7-2	.	TRBJ2-4	CASSLGQGGNIQYF	TGTGCCAGCAGCTTAGGACAGGGAGGGAACATTCAGTACTTC
.	15	TRBV11-2	.	TRBJ1-2	CASSSSQGIFYGYTF	TGTGCCAGCAGCTCATCTCAGGGGATATTCTATGGCTACACCTTC
few	15	TRBV27	.	TRBJ2-3	CASSLSGNPGDTQYF	TGTGCCAGCAGTTTATCAGGGAATCCGGGAGATACGCAGTATTTT
.	13	TRBV7-2	.	TRBJ1-2	CASSLGNDYGYTF	TGTGCCAGCAGCTTGGGGAACGACTATGGCTACACCTTC
.	14	TRBV7-9	.	TRBJ2-7	CASSSAGAVDEQYF	TGTGCCAGCAGCTCGGCTGGGGCCGTGGACGAGCAGTACTTC
.	16	TRBV7-3	.	TRBJ2-1	CASSLALAGTYNEQFF	TGTGCCAGCAGCTTAGCGCTGGCAGGGACCTACAATGAGCAGTTCTTC
.	17	TRBV4-2	TRBD1	TRBJ1-2	CASSQVTGQVGGDGYTF	TGTGCCAGCAGCCAAGTTACCGGACAGGTAGGAGGAGATGGCTACACCTTC
.	15	TRBV5-4	TRBD1	TRBJ1-1	CASSSATGAGAEAFF	TGTGCCAGCAGCTCGGCTACAGGGGCGGGGGCTGAAGCTTTCTTT
few	17	TRBV27	TRBD2	TRBJ2-3	CASTNSLGTSGTDTQYF	TGTGCCAGCACCAACTCGCTGGGGACTAGCGGCACAGATACGCAGTATTTT
many	17	TRBV28	TRBD1	TRBJ2-3	CASSPTPGQGGTDTQYF	TGTGCCAGCAGTCCTACCCCGGGACAGGGGGGCACAGATACGCAGTATTTT
many	14	TRBV14	TRBD2	TRBJ2-1	CASSLLGLANEQFF	TGTGCCAGCAGCCTTCTCGGACTAGCCAATGAGCAGTTCTTC
few	13	TRBV4-1	.	TRBJ1-2	CASSQDIDYGYTF	TGCGCCAGCAGCCAAGACATAGACTATGGCTACACCTTC
few	16	TRBV4-1	TRBD1	TRBJ2-2	CASSSGVRQGTGELFF	TGCGCCAGCAGCTCAGGGGTGAGACAGGGAACCGGGGAGCTGTTTTTT
once	14	TRBV6-5	.	TRBJ1-5	CASSLRGPDQPQHF	TGTGCCAGCAGTCTGAGAGGGCCGGATCAGCCCCAGCATTTT
.	12	TRBV2	.	TRBJ1-5	CASSPEGQPQHF	TGTGCCAGCAGTCCTGAGGGGCAGCCCCAGCATTTT
.	13	TRBV29-1	.	TRBJ2-7	CSVQGTTSYEQYF	TGCAGCGTTCAGGGCACGACCTCCTACGAGCAGTACTTC
many	15	TRBV27	.	TRBJ1-2	CASRIGGAVGYGYTF	TGTGCCAGCAGAATCGGTGGTGCAGTCGGCTATGGCTACACCTTC
.	16	TRBV27	TRBD1	TRBJ1-1	CASSFKGQPMNTEAFF	TGTGCCAGCAGTTTCAAGGGACAGCCCATGAACACTGAAGCTTTCTTT
many	13	TRBV10-3	TRBD1	TRBJ2-7	CATLGQGADEQYF	TGTGCCACCCTGGGACAGGGAGCAGACGAGCAGTACTTC
.	14	TRBV11-2	.	TRBJ2-7	CASSFYGSSYEQYF	TGTGCCAGCAGCTTTTACGGGAGCTCCTACGAGCAGTACTTC
.	14	TRBV7-8	.	TRBJ1-1	CASSPGHSNTEAFF	TGTGCCAGCAGCCCGGGACATTCGAACACTGAAGCTTTCTTT
.	17	TRBV5-4	TRBD1	TRBJ2-6	CASTHDRARAGANVLTF	TGTGCCAGCACCCATGACAGGGCCCGGGCTGGGGCCAACGTCCTGACTTTC
few	15	TRBV7-9	TRBD1	TRBJ2-5	CASSHAQGTQETQYF	TGTGCCAGCAGCCATGCACAGGGGACCCAAGAGACCCAGTACTTC
few	14	TRBV6-1	TRBD2	TRBJ2-3	CASSGGDYTDTQYF	TGTGCCAGCAGTGGAGGGGACTACACAGATACGCAGTATTTT
few	14	TRBV29-1	.	TRBJ2-2	CSVAPILNTGELFF	TGCAGCGTTGCGCCCATCCTGAACACCGGGGAGCTGTTTTTT
.	15	TRBV7-2	.	TRBJ1-4	CASSREPGSNEKLFF	TGTGCCAGCAGCCGAGAACCAGGGAGTAATGAAAAACTGTTTTTT
few	12	TRBV6-1	.	TRBJ1-2	CASKAVSHGYTF	TGTGCCAGCAAGGCGGTGTCCCATGGCTACACCTTC
few	16	TRBV11-2	.	TRBJ2-1	CASTQARGTSYNEQFF	TGTGCCAGCACCCAAGCACGGGGAACCTCCTACAATGAGCAGTTCTTC
few	11	TRBV7-3	.	TRBJ2-3	CASSPPGTQYF	TGTGCCAGCAGTCCGCCGGGTACGCAGTATTTT
few	15	TRBV27	.	TRBJ1-5	CASSSFQGSGQPQHF	TGTGCCAGCAGTTCTTTCCAGGGATCGGGTCAGCCCCAGCATTTT
once	15	TRBV9	TRBD1	TRBJ1-2	CASSPPGQGAYGYTF	TGTGCCAGCTCACCACCGGGACAGGGGGCTTATGGCTACACCTTC
few	15	TRBV9	.	TRBJ1-2	CASSVEQKEYYGYTF	TGTGCCAGCAGCGTAGAACAGAAGGAGTACTATGGCTACACCTTC
.	15	TRBV11-1	TRBD2	TRBJ2-4	CASSSYYGAGDIQYF	TGTGCCAGCAGCTCCTATTACGGGGCGGGGGACATTCAGTACTTC
.	14	TRBV6-6	.	TRBJ2-3	CASSRITGSDTQYF	TGTGCCAGCAGTCGCATTACAGGCTCAGATACGCAGTATTTT
many	11	TRBV7-9	.	TRBJ2-3	CASSPPGTQYF	TGTGCCAGCAGCCCCCCTGGCACGCAGTATTTT
.	14	TRBV18	TRBD1	TRBJ1-1	CASSLGQENTEAFF	TGTGCCAGCTCACTGGGACAGGAGAACACTGAAGCTTTCTTT
few	18	TRBV5-1	.	TRBJ2-7	CASSLGPARGAFSYEQYF	TGCGCCAGCAGCTTGGGGCCCGCCCGGGGGGCCTTCTCCTACGAGCAGTACTTC
few	13	TRBV28	TRBD1	TRBJ1-2	CASIDRVDYGYTF	TGTGCCAGCATTGACAGGGTGGACTATGGCTACACCTTC
.	13	TRBV7-9	.	TRBJ2-1	CASSWDGQNEQFF	TGTGCCAGCAGTTGGGACGGGCAGAATGAGCAGTTCTTC
few	16	TRBV11-2	TRBD1	TRBJ2-1	CASSLVAGTGWGEQFF	TGTGCCAGCAGCTTAGTTGCCGGGACAGGATGGGGTGAGCAGTTCTTC
few	15	TRBV2	TRBD1	TRBJ2-5	CASSVQGTGEETQYF	TGTGCCAGCAGTGTGCAAGGGACAGGGGAGGAGACCCAGTACTTC
few	14	TRBV11-1	.	TRBJ2-2	CASSLQQDAGELFF	TGTGCCAGCAGCTTACAGCAGGATGCCGGGGAGCTGTTTTTT
.	12	TRBV7-9	.	TRBJ2-2	CASSPVEVELFF	TGTGCCAGCAGCCCCGTGGAAGTGGAGCTGTTTTTT
.	16	TRBV7-6	.	TRBJ2-3	CASSSSIGGAIDTQYF	TGTGCCAGCAGCTCATCCATAGGGGGAGCTATAGATACGCAGTATTTT
few	13	TRBV29-1	TRBD1	TRBJ1-2	CSVEGTGSLGYTF	TGCAGCGTTGAAGGGACAGGGAGTTTGGGCTACACCTTC
.	15	TRBV5-1	TRBD2	TRBJ2-5	CASSSALAAFEAQYF	TGCGCCAGCAGCTCCGCCCTAGCGGCCTTCGAGGCCCAGTACTTC
.	13	TRBV10-3	TRBD1	TRBJ1-2	CAISPDREAAYTF	TGTGCCATCAGCCCTGACAGGGAAGCTGCCTACACCTTC
.	12	TRBV6-5	.	TRBJ2-5	CASKGYQETQYF	TGTGCCAGCAAAGGGTACCAAGAGACCCAGTACTTC
.	14	TRBV5-1	TRBD1	TRBJ2-3	CASSTDRATDTQYF	TGCGCCAGCAGCACGGACAGGGCTACAGATACGCAGTATTTT
.	17	TRBV4-1	TRBD1	TRBJ2-7	CASSQVSMTGIRYEQYF	TGCGCCAGCAGCCAAGTTTCAATGACAGGGATAAGATACGAGCAGTACTTC
.	15	TRBV6-5	.	TRBJ2-1	CASSSERSGYNEQFF	TGTGCCAGCAGTTCCGAAAGGTCGGGCTACAATGAGCAGTTCTTC